This T cell receptor beta chain was sequenced for a study of post-analysis software for immune sequencing data. Study information: As for disease course, relapsing-remitting, secondary progressive and progressive-relapsing multiple sclerosis were all included. Study outcomes and limitations: Samples sharing a preparation batch grouped tightly together when assessed by F measure. Controls significantly exceeded multiple sclerosis patients in normalized Chao1 diversity.

Presence of unique molecular identifiers characterized the TCR beta cDNA libraries. Out of roughly 0.95 to 10 million T cells, hundreds of thousands of cDNA molecules were generated. TCRdb called the PCR reads again in MiXCR, with one record for every CDR3 protein. The sample has about 770,000 distinct CDR3 sequences, roughly 50% seen once. Comment on this clonotype: The antigen is not known. At one boundary the junction diverges from the germline segment, which might be a read error.

The material sequenced was blood. This sequence was found in a girl aged 5 to 17 with multiple sclerosis.

The DNA for the CDR3 is TGTGCCAACAGCTTGGAGGGACAGCCTCATAGCAATCAGCCCCAGCATTTT. This translates into CANSLEGQPHSNQPQHF. This chain joins TRBV5-5 and TRBJ1-5, with 7 bases matching TRBD1. Germline CDR1 SGHKS, CDR2 YYEKEE (reference sequence). The CDR3 length is 17 residues.